Following are 14 T cell receptor beta chains from one sample sequenced in a study of T cell clones after liver transplantation. Sequencing used immunoSEQ multiplex PCR; TCRdb keeps in-frame clones, though not all of them. The sample includes some 120,000 clones, about nine tenths of them seen just once. Here the sequenced sample was CD4+ T cells from blood, taken 12 months after liver transplant. These receptor sequences come from a human patient who received a liver transplant. The T cells may come from the graft donor.

The chain carries TRBV6-5 and TRBJ2-5; D perhaps matches TRBD2 (6 bases). Germline V gene data show CDR1 as MNHEY and CDR2 as SVGAGI. The CDR3 covers 12 residues. The V and J ends lost 7 bases and 7 bases respectively, with 13 bases between them. Here the CDR3 DNA reads TGTGCCAGCACCCCGGTGGGGGGGACCCAGTACTTC. It is translated as CASTPVGGTQYF.

This chain connects TRBV18 to TRBJ2-5; 7 nucleotides align to TRBD1. Germline values: CDR1 KGHSH, CDR2 LQKENI. The CDR3 covers 15 residues. The V gene end was trimmed by 3 bases and the J gene end by 1 base; junction bases not matched to a gene: 5. CDR3: CASSPDGTVQETQYF. The DNA for the CDR3 is TGTGCCAGCTCACCTGACGGGACAGTCCAAGAGACCCAGTACTTC.

The chain employs TRBV11-1 and TRBJ1-1; TRBD1 is a possible D gene (6 bases). Germline V gene data show CDR1 as SGHAT and CDR2 as FQDESV (reference sequence). There are 14 residues in the CDR3. The V gene lost 6 bases and the J gene lost 4 bases, with 15 bases spanning the gap. The CDR3 DNA sequence: TGTGCCAGCAGACTGGGGGGCCCGGTCACTGAAGCTTTCTTT. This encodes CASRLGGPVTEAFF.

The chain links TRBV10-2 to TRBJ2-7; 10 bases are shared with TRBD1. CDR1 and CDR2 from the germline V gene are WSHSY and SAAADI. The CDR3 covers 14 residues. After removal of 6 bases from V and 0 bases from J, the junction contained 2 bases not matched to a gene. The CDR3 bases are TGCGCCAGCAGGGGGACAGGGGTCTCCTACGAGCAGTACTTC. It is translated as CASRGTGVSYEQYF.

The genes are TRBV7-9 and TRBJ2-2, with no clear D. The CDR3 extends over 12 amino acids. V dropped 5 bases and J dropped 7 bases, with 8 bases sitting between them. Germline assignment: CDR1 SEHNR and CDR2 FQNEAQ (reference sequence). CDR3 in amino acids: CASSARLGELFF. In DNA, the CDR3 is TGTGCCAGCAGCGCTCGTCTCGGGGAGCTGTTTTTT.

This chain uses TRBV27 with TRBJ2-7, with D hard to call. Germline CDR1 reads MNHEY; CDR2 reads SMNVEV (reference sequence). The CDR3 is made up of 14 amino acids. The V gene lost 6 bases and the J gene lost 6 bases, with 18 bases spanning the gap. In nucleotides, the CDR3 is TGTGCCAGCAGGCCACTCAGCGAAGGCGGCGAGCAGTACTTC. Its translation is CASRPLSEGGEQYF.

The rearrangement joins TRBV28 to TRBJ2-5; D is perhaps TRBD1 (6 bases). This CDR3 comprises 13 residues. V lost 6 bases and J 5 bases, leaving 13 bases between the germline ends. Germline CDR1 MDHEN, CDR2 SYDVKM. The CDR3 nucleotides read TGTGCCAGCAGAAACAGGGTGTGGGAGACCCAGTACTTC. It yields the protein CASRNRVWETQYF.

V is TRBV7-8 and J is TRBJ2-7; D uncertain. Trimming took off 1 base at V and 3 bases at J, with 16 bases between the two ends. Germline assignment: CDR1 SGHVS and CDR2 FQNEAQ. The CDR3 covers 16 residues. The CDR3 DNA reads TGTGCCAGCAGCTTAGACCCTTGGGGTCTCGGCTACGAGCAGTACTTC. Protein sequence: CASSLDPWGLGYEQYF.

This clone was seen only once. The V gene is TRBV19, the J gene TRBJ2-7; 10 bases agree with TRBD1. The ends lost 8 bases at V and 7 bases at J; junction bases unmatched: 14. From germline, CDR1 is LNHDA and CDR2 SQIVND (reference sequence). This CDR3 is built from 15 residues. CDR3: CASSSFGTGEEEQYF. The CDR3 DNA reads TGTGCCAGTTCTTCATTCGGGACAGGGGAAGAAGAGCAGTACTTC.

This chain uses TRBV4-1 with TRBJ2-4; 11 bases map to TRBD2. CDR1 is MGHRA and CDR2 is YSYEKL in the germline V gene. J gave up 3 bases and V 1 base, and 11 bases lay outside the gene matches. This CDR3 has 19 residues. CDR3 in amino acids: CASSQGLAGGQGIKNIQYF. The CDR3 DNA reads as TGCGCCAGCAGCCAAGGCCTAGCGGGAGGCCAGGGGATCAAAAACATTCAGTACTTC.

This clone was observed a single time. The chain recombines TRBV28 with TRBJ2-7, with D tentatively TRBD1 (5 bases). The V gene's germline CDR1 is MDHEN and CDR2 SYDVKM. V was trimmed by 8 bases and J by 2 bases, leaving 10 bases between them. The CDR3 runs 12 residues. CDR3 residues: CASQGPAYEQYF. CDR3 DNA sequence: TGTGCCAGCCAGGGTCCGGCCTACGAGCAGTACTTC.

The rearrangement uses TRBV4-2 and TRBJ2-7, with D possibly being TRBD1 or TRBD2 (5 bases each). V shed 3 bases and J shed 4 bases, with 16 bases lying between them. The CDR3 consists of 15 residues. CDR1 is LGHNA and CDR2 is YNFKEQ in the germline V gene. The CDR3 DNA sequence: TGTGCCAGCAGCCACCTCCGGGGCGCTGAATACGAGCAGTACTTC. Translation gives CASSHLRGAEYEQYF.

Written as DNA, the CDR3 is TGTGCCAGCAGCTTTGCCCCCCGGGAAGAAAGCACCGGGGAGCTGTTTTTT. This encodes CASSFAPREESTGELFF. The genes are TRBV9 and TRBJ2-2, with D perhaps TRBD2 (5 bases). The ends were cut back, 4 bases at V and 4 bases at J, with 20 bases in the middle. Germline V gene lookup returns CDR1 SGDLS and CDR2 YYNGEE. The CDR3 runs 17 residues.

This chain connects TRBV4-2 to TRBJ2-3, with 10 bases fitting TRBD2. The germline gives CDR1 LGHNA, CDR2 YNFKEQ. The ends lost 1 base at V and 1 base at J; junction bases unmatched: 5. The CDR3 length is 17 residues. CDR3 region: CASSQVPLAGGTDTQYF. As DNA, the CDR3 is TGTGCCAGCAGCCAAGTCCCCCTAGCGGGAGGCACAGATACGCAGTATTTT.